The present T cell receptor beta chain was sequenced within a study of control samples from healthy donors and cancer patients. Sequencing used immunoSEQ multiplex PCR; TCRdb keeps in-frame clones, though not all of them. The sample carries roughly 100,000 clones, roughly 92% recorded once. The CDR3 spans 14 residues. The V end was cut by 4 bases, the J end by 4 bases, with 13 bases between. In germline, CDR1 is MNHEY, CDR2 SVGAGI. The receptor was derived from a human donor in good health. The donor label of this sample is uncertain. The chain carries TRBV6-5 and TRBJ2-5; D possibly corresponds to TRBD2 (6 bases). The sample taken for sequencing was blood. This CDR3 reads CASSFGSLGETQYF. The CDR3, as DNA: TGTGCCAGCAGTTTCGGGAGTCTGGGAGAGACCCAGTACTTC.